The 29 T cell receptor beta chains below all came from one sample that was sequenced in a study of shared clonotypes between healthy human individuals. Generated by immunoSEQ multiplex PCR, the TCRdb table keeps only in-frame clones and is missing some. The data contain some 2,000,000 clones, approximately 94% of them singletons. The sample consisted of naive CD4+ T cells sorted from blood. As for subset: CD45RA+ positively selected. The source is a man aged 18 to 29 in good health.

This chain uses TRBV27 with TRBJ2-7; a possible D gene is TRBD2 (6 bases). The germline V gene encodes CDR1 MNHEY and CDR2 SMNVEV (reference sequence). The CDR3 extends over 13 amino acids. V lost 9 bases and J lost 1, with 13 bases in between. The CDR3 nucleotides are TGTGCCAGTGGAGACGGGGGTTCCTACGAGCAGTACTTC. Translated, it gives CASGDGGSYEQYF.

The chain employs TRBV5-4 and TRBJ2-1; D is possibly TRBD2 (6 bases). Germline values: CDR1 SGHNT, CDR2 YYREEE (reference sequence). The CDR3 consists of 16 residues. V was pared by 4 bases and J by 0 bases, with 14 bases between. For the CDR3, the DNA is TGTGCCAGCAGCAGCCGGGACGGGAGCTCCTACAATGAGCAGTTCTTC. Encoded protein: CASSSRDGSSYNEQFF. The variable domain in full, completed from reference TRBV5-4 and TRBJ2-1, reads ETGVTQSPTHLIKTRGQQVTLRCSSQSGHNTVSWYQQALGQGPQFIFQYYREEENGRGNFPPRFSGLQFPNYSSELNVNALELDDSALYLCASSSRDGSSYNEQFFGPGTRLTVL.

Concerning this clone: Additional DNA sequences in this sample encode the identical CDR3. This sequence joins TRBV19 and TRBJ1-3; 8 bases fit TRBD1. This CDR3 is built from 14 residues. Germline V gives CDR1 LNHDA, CDR2 SQIVND (reference sequence). With 5 bases clipped from V and 2 bases from J, the junction kept 2 bases outside the gene matches. For the CDR3, the DNA is TGTGCCAGTAGTTTGGACAGGGCTGGAAACACCATATATTTT. Amino acids: CASSLDRAGNTIYF.

The chain uses TRBV5-4 and TRBJ1-5; no firm D call. Germline CDR1 reads SGHNT; CDR2 reads YYREEE (reference sequence). Trimming left V 4 bases short and J 7 bases short, with 9 bases between. The CDR3 is made up of 12 amino acids. The CDR3 nucleotides read TGTGCCAGCAGCCACTACGGGCAGCCCCAGCATTTT. This translates into CASSHYGQPQHF. The variable domain in full, completed from reference TRBV5-4 and TRBJ1-5, reads ETGVTQSPTHLIKTRGQQVTLRCSSQSGHNTVSWYQQALGQGPQFIFQYYREEENGRGNFPPRFSGLQFPNYSSELNVNALELDDSALYLCASSHYGQPQHFGDGTRLSIL.

V usage is TRBV10-1 and J usage is TRBJ2-2, with a tentative D call TRBD2 (6 bases). This CDR3 region has 17 residues. In germline, CDR1 is WNHNN, CDR2 SYGVQD (reference sequence). V was cut by 5 bases and J by 0 bases, with 16 bases left in between. CDR3 coding DNA: TGCGCCAGCAGTTTATCCCCGGGACTCGCGAACACCGGGGAGCTGTTTTTT. Amino acids: CASSLSPGLANTGELFF.

The chain has TRBV5-1 and TRBJ2-2; TRBD1 or TRBD2 may be the D gene (5 bases each). Germline V gene sequence: CDR1 SGHRS, CDR2 YFSETQ. Trimming cost V 3 bases and J 7 bases, with 16 bases left between them. This CDR3 has 15 residues. The CDR3, as DNA: TGCGCCAGCAGCTGGGACGGGACGAGAGGCGGGGAGCTGTTTTTT. Amino acid sequence: CASSWDGTRGGELFF.

The chain joins TRBV7-2 to TRBJ2-5; 7 positions match TRBD1. J was trimmed by 5 bases and V by 4 bases; bases with no gene match: 7. The CDR3 is made up of 14 amino acids. Germline V gene lookup returns CDR1 SGHTA and CDR2 FQGNSA. CDR3 loop: CASSSGQKGETQYF. The CDR3 nucleotides read TGTGCCAGCAGCTCGGGACAGAAAGGGGAGACCCAGTACTTC. Variable domain in full (rest from reference TRBV7-2 and TRBJ2-5): GAGVSQSPSNKVTEKGKDVELRCDPISGHTALYWYRQSLGQGLEFLIYFQGNSAPDKSGLPSDRFSAERTGGSVSTLTIQRTQQEDSAVYLCASSSGQKGETQYFGPGTRLLVL.

This chain's CDR3 is CASSSRGSPYEQYF. The CDR3 region has the DNA TGTGCCAGCAGCTCCCGGGGATCTCCCTACGAGCAGTACTTC. V is TRBV7-9 and J is TRBJ2-7, with D possibly being TRBD2 (5 bases). Trimming shortened V by 4 bases and J by 2 bases, and 12 bases separated the two germline ends. CDR1 and CDR2 from the germline V gene are SEHNR and FQNEAQ (reference sequence). The CDR3 has 14 residues.

This chain links TRBV11-2 with TRBJ2-5; TRBD1 agrees at 9 bases. The ends lost 6 bases at V and 4 bases at J; junction bases unmatched: 9. Germline V gene sequence: CDR1 SGHAT, CDR2 FQNNGV. This CDR3 has 15 residues. CDR3 sequence (DNA): TGTGCCAGCAGGGGTACCGGGACAGGGCCAGAGACCCAGTACTTC. Protein product: CASRGTGTGPETQYF.

The J gene is TRBJ1-5, the V gene TRBV2, with D maybe TRBD1 (5 bases). Germline V lookup: CDR1 SNHLY, CDR2 FYNNEI. This CDR3 is built from 13 residues. V lost 7 bases to trimming and J lost 5 bases, with 12 bases between them. The CDR3 DNA is TGTGCCAGCACACTTACAGGAGATCAGCCCCAGCATTTT. Protein: CASTLTGDQPQHF.

The chain employs TRBV19 and TRBJ1-2; D is perhaps TRBD1 (6 bases). CDR3 length equals 14 residues. CDR1 is LNHDA, CDR2 SQIVND, per germline (reference sequence). Trimming removed 7 bases at V and 5 bases at J, with 17 bases between. CDR3 nucleotides: TGTGCCAGTACCCCTTCCGCAGGGGATTATGGCTACACCTTC. Translating gives CASTPSAGDYGYTF.

The V gene is TRBV28, the J gene TRBJ2-7; 7 nucleotides match TRBD1. Germline V CDR1 and CDR2: MDHEN, SYDVKM. After removal of 4 bases from V and 0 bases from J, the junction contained 6 bases not matched to a gene. The CDR3 contains 15 residues. CDR3 amino acids: CASSSFGTASYEQYF. The CDR3 nucleotides are TGTGCCAGCAGTTCCTTCGGGACAGCCTCCTACGAGCAGTACTTC. The whole variable domain, remainder taken from reference TRBV28 and TRBJ2-7, is DVKVTQSSRYLVKRTGEKVFLECVQDMDHENMFWYRQDPGLGLRLIYFSYDVKMKEKGDIPEGYSVSREKKERFSLILESASTNQTSMYLCASSSFGTASYEQYFGPGTRLTVT.

This chain uses TRBV9 with TRBJ2-1; tentatively, D is TRBD2 (6 bases). The V and J ends lost 4 bases and 4 bases respectively, with 18 bases between them. This CDR3 is 16 amino acids long. The V gene's germline CDR1 is SGDLS and CDR2 YYNGEE. The CDR3 DNA is TGTGCCAGCAGCCTCAGGGTCGACGGAGGGTACAATGAGCAGTTCTTC. It encodes CASSLRVDGGYNEQFF.

The V gene is TRBV10-3, the J gene TRBJ2-1, with 9 bases fitting TRBD2. The J segment lost 0 bases and the V segment lost 6 bases, leaving 9 bases of the junction unmatched. The CDR3 runs 17 residues. Looked up from germline, CDR1 is ENHRY and CDR2 is SYGVKD. This CDR3 is CAISLKRGAISYNEQFF. The CDR3 DNA reads TGTGCCATCAGCTTAAAGCGGGGGGCGATCTCCTACAATGAGCAGTTCTTC.

The chain is built from TRBV6-1 and TRBJ2-2; D tentatively reads TRBD1 or TRBD2 (5 bases each). The V end was cut by 10 bases, the J end by 7 bases, with 16 bases between. Germline lookup yields CDR1 MNHNS and CDR2 SASEGT. The CDR3 is 13 residues long. CDR3 DNA: TGTGCCACTTTCCGGGACGGGGTCGGGGAGCTGTTTTTT. Its protein is CATFRDGVGELFF.

The CDR3 DNA follows: TGTGCCAGCAGTCCAGGACAGGGACCCTACGATGGCTACACCTTC. Translated, it gives CASSPGQGPYDGYTF. V gene TRBV6-5 combines with J gene TRBJ1-2, with TRBD1 matching over 8 bases. Per the germline V gene, CDR1 is MNHEY and CDR2 is SVGAGI. This CDR3 is 15 amino acids long. V lost 5 bases and J lost 6; bases outside the gene matches: 11.

This clone occurred once. The V call is TRBV5-1, the J call TRBJ1-3; D may be TRBD1 (5 bases). V was shortened by 4 bases and J by 4 bases, with 12 bases between the two germline ends. Per germline, CDR1 SGHRS and CDR2 YFSETQ. The CDR3 totals 14 residues. The CDR3 DNA sequence: TGCGCCAGCAGCCCGGGACCAACCGGAAACACCATATATTTT. This gives the protein CASSPGPTGNTIYF.

CDR3 sequence: CASSLWAAGAVLGYTF. CDR3 nucleotide sequence: TGTGCCAGCAGCTTATGGGCCGCAGGAGCTGTCCTCGGCTACACCTTC. V and J are TRBV7-3 and TRBJ1-2; the D is unclear. V shed 2 bases and J shed 8 bases, with 21 bases lying between them. Per germline, CDR1 SGHTA and CDR2 FQGTGA. CDR3 size: 16 residues.

About this clone itself: The same CDR3 is also encoded by other DNA sequences in this sample. The CDR3 bases are TGTGCCTGGAGCGGGACCGGGGAGCTGTTTTTT. Protein sequence: CAWSGTGELFF. V gene TRBV30 combines with J gene TRBJ2-2, with D hard to call. From germline, CDR1 is GTSNPN and CDR2 SVGIG (reference sequence). This CDR3 has 11 residues. The germline V and J ends were trimmed by 3 bases and 5 bases, with 4 bases remaining between them.

The rearrangement links TRBV9 to TRBJ1-5; 10 nucleotides agree with TRBD1. Germline loops: CDR1 SGDLS, CDR2 YYNGEE. Losses at the gene ends were 4 bases for V and 5 bases for J; bases not matched to a gene: 6. The CDR3 is 15 residues long. The CDR3 reads CASSFAGTGDQPQHF. The CDR3 coding sequence is TGTGCCAGCAGCTTCGCCGGGACAGGGGATCAGCCCCAGCATTTT.

The chain uses TRBV10-3 and TRBJ1-1; D is uncertain. The CDR3 extends over 13 amino acids. Germline loops: CDR1 ENHRY, CDR2 SYGVKD. The V end was cut by 7 bases, the J end by 0 bases, with 9 bases between. Written as DNA, the CDR3 is TGTGCCATCACCTTTGGGGTGAACACTGAAGCTTTCTTT. Translated, it gives CAITFGVNTEAFF.

The chain carries TRBV25-1 and TRBJ2-3; maybe TRBD2 (6 bases). Germline CDR1 reads MGHDK; CDR2 reads SYGVNS. V was trimmed by 3 bases and J by 6 bases, leaving 16 bases between them. The CDR3 runs 15 residues. CDR3 region: CASSDAGRGSDTQYF. Written as DNA, the CDR3 is TGTGCCAGCAGTGATGCGGGAAGGGGTTCCGATACGCAGTATTTT.

This clone was counted a single time. Other DNA sequences in the sample encode the same CDR3. This rearrangement joins TRBV18 to TRBJ2-2; D is ambiguous. Germline CDR1 reads KGHSH; CDR2 reads LQKENI. The CDR3 runs 12 residues. V lost 3 bases and J 6 bases, leaving 5 bases between the germline ends. This CDR3 reads CASSPVAGELFF. DNA for the CDR3: TGTGCCAGCTCACCGGTCGCCGGGGAGCTGTTTTTT.

The J gene is TRBJ1-2, the V gene TRBV6-6; weak D call: TRBD1 (5 bases). The germline V and J ends were trimmed by 2 bases and 2 bases, with 15 bases remaining between them. Germline V gene data show CDR1 as MNHNY and CDR2 as SVGAGI (reference sequence). The CDR3 is made up of 16 amino acids. The CDR3, as DNA: TGTGCCAGCAGTTACGGTCCCGGGACGGCGAACTATGGCTACACCTTC. It codes for CASSYGPGTANYGYTF.

The chain employs TRBV6-6 and TRBJ2-7; 14 bases agree with TRBD2. The J segment lost 4 bases and the V segment lost 8 bases, leaving 4 bases of the junction unmatched. The CDR3 sequence is 14 residues long. CDR1 and CDR2 from the germline V gene are MNHNY and SVGAGI (reference sequence). The CDR3 region has the DNA TGTGCCAGCGGACTAGCGGGAGGAGCGTACGAGCAGTACTTC. Encoded protein: CASGLAGGAYEQYF.

The chain links TRBV7-3 to TRBJ1-1; D is ambiguous. V gave up 1 base and J gave up 2 bases, with 8 bases separating them. Germline-derived CDR1 and CDR2 are SGHTA and FQGTGA. The CDR3 is made up of 14 amino acids. The CDR3 DNA sequence: TGTGCCAGCAGCTTAAGGCACGGTAACACTGAAGCTTTCTTT. As protein: CASSLRHGNTEAFF.

This clone was seen more than once but under ten times. At the DNA level, this CDR3 is encoded by other sequences in the same sample as well. This chain uses TRBV6-5 with TRBJ2-3, with 12 bases that match TRBD2. The CDR3 has 15 residues. Per the germline V gene, CDR1 is MNHEY and CDR2 is SVGAGI. Unmatched junction bases numbered 0, after V lost 2 bases and J lost 3 bases. In nucleotides, the CDR3 is TGTGCCAGCAGTTACCTAGCGGGAGGGACAGATACGCAGTATTTT. Residues: CASSYLAGGTDTQYF.

The chain couples TRBV6-1 to TRBJ2-7, with 11 bases that match TRBD2. V was clipped by 6 bases and J by 3 bases; unmatched bases: 4. Looked up from germline, CDR1 is MNHNS and CDR2 is SASEGT. The CDR3 has 14 amino acids. CDR3 loop: CASRGLAVIYEQYF. The CDR3 bases are TGTGCCAGCAGGGGACTAGCGGTAATCTACGAGCAGTACTTC.

A note on this clone: Within the sample, other DNA sequences also encode this same CDR3. The rearrangement links TRBV5-1 to TRBJ2-3, with 7 nucleotides matching TRBD2. CDR3 size: 15 residues. The trim removed 0 bases at V and 3 bases at J, leaving 4 bases unmatched. In germline, CDR1 is SGHRS, CDR2 YFSETQ. DNA for the CDR3: TGCGCCAGCAGCTTGGAGCGGGGTGGGACAGATACGCAGTATTTT. Translated, it gives CASSLERGGTDTQYF.